The 22 T cell receptor beta chains in this list originate from one sample, sequenced in a study of graft-versus-host responses after intestinal transplantation. TCRdb keeps only in-frame clones here, not all; method: immunoSEQ multiplex PCR. Here the sample spans about 54,000 clones, more than 80% being singletons. The material sequenced was PBMCs, taken approximately 660 days after intestinal transplant. Source of these receptors: a human patient who received an intestinal transplant, so some T cells may come from the graft donor.

This clone has only one observation. The rearrangement joins TRBV18 to TRBJ2-7, with D possibly matching TRBD2 (6 bases). CDR1 and CDR2 from the germline V gene are KGHSH and LQKENI. The CDR3 contains 16 residues. Trimming shortened V by 3 bases and J by 3 bases, and 18 bases separated the two germline ends. The CDR3 DNA sequence: TGTGCCAGCTCACCGGGGGGACGATGGTCGTTCTACGAGCAGTACTTC. Protein product: CASSPGGRWSFYEQYF.

The V gene is TRBV4-1, the J gene TRBJ1-3; TRBD1 might be the D (6 bases). Germline-derived CDR1 and CDR2 are MGHRA and YSYEKL. The V gene lost 4 bases and the J gene lost 8 bases, with 15 bases spanning the gap. This CDR3 spans 14 amino acids. CDR3 sequence: CASSPRQDVDTIYF. Written as DNA, the CDR3 is TGCGCCAGCAGCCCTAGACAGGACGTGGACACCATATATTTT.

This chain connects TRBV11-2 to TRBJ1-4; D might be TRBD1 (5 bases). The CDR3 is made up of 15 amino acids. Trimming took 2 bases from V and 4 from J, leaving 11 bases between them. Germline V gene data show CDR1 as SGHAT and CDR2 as FQNNGV. Written as DNA, the CDR3 is TGTGCCAGCAGCTTAAGCGCAGGGTTTAATGAAAAACTGTTTTTT. It codes for CASSLSAGFNEKLFF.

The V call is TRBV19, the J call TRBJ1-1, with 7 bases identical to TRBD1. The CDR3 spans 12 residues. The germline CDR1 and CDR2 sequences are LNHDA and SQIVND (reference sequence). Germline trimming cut 4 bases from V and 7 bases from J; bases unmatched to any gene: 3. CDR3 sequence reads: CASSTGQYEAFF. As DNA, the CDR3 is TGTGCCAGTAGTACGGGACAGTATGAAGCTTTCTTT. The full variable domain, in which reference TRBV19 and TRBJ1-1 provide the parts outside the CDR3, is DGGITQSPKYLFRKEGQNVTLSCEQNLNHDAMYWYRQDPGQGLRLIYYSQIVNDFQKGDIAEGYSVSREKKESFPLTVTSAQKNPTAFYLCASSTGQYEAFFGQGTRLTVV.

The CDR3 protein is CASSPRQGVNYGYTF. CDR3 in DNA: TGTGCCAGCAGCCCCCGACAGGGGGTCAACTATGGCTACACCTTC. V is TRBV11-3 and J is TRBJ1-2; 9 positions match TRBD1. Trimming at V came to 5 bases and at J to 2 bases, leaving 6 bases not matched to a gene. This CDR3 contains 15 residues. Germline V CDR1 and CDR2: SGHNT, YENEEA.

CDR3 sequence (DNA): TGTGCCAGCAGTTTATATCGGGGGCAGCCCCAGCATTTT. Amino acids: CASSLYRGQPQHF. The J gene is TRBJ1-5, the V gene TRBV27; D might be TRBD1 (5 bases). Between the trimmed V and J ends, which lost 1 base and 7 bases, there was a span of 8 bases. The CDR3 extends over 13 amino acids. CDR1 is MNHEY and CDR2 is SMNVEV in the germline V gene (reference sequence).

The rearrangement links TRBV5-1 to TRBJ1-2, with D possibly TRBD1 on 6 matching bases. The CDR3 runs 13 residues. Germline loops: CDR1 SGHRS, CDR2 YFSETQ. Between the trimmed V and J ends, which lost 4 bases and 6 bases, there was a span of 13 bases. The CDR3: CASSPTGTHGYTF. CDR3 sequence (DNA): TGCGCCAGCAGCCCCACAGGGACCCATGGCTACACCTTC.

This sequence joins TRBV28 and TRBJ2-7; 9 bases fit TRBD1. There are 14 residues in the CDR3. The V gene end was trimmed by 11 bases and the J gene end by 5 bases; junction bases not matched to a gene: 13. Germline CDR1 is MDHEN and CDR2 is SYDVKM. The CDR3 region has the DNA TGTGCCGCAAGAGGAGGGGACAGGGCTCACGAGCAGTACTTC. This codes for CAARGGDRAHEQYF.

The chain joins TRBV5-4 to TRBJ2-3; TRBD1 aligns across 7 bases. The ends lost 4 bases at V and 4 bases at J; junction bases unmatched: 12. The germline CDR1 and CDR2 sequences are SGHNT and YYREEE (reference sequence). The CDR3 loop spans 16 amino acids. The CDR3 coding sequence is TGTGCCAGCAGCCCCAACAGGGGTGCGGGCGCAGATACGCAGTATTTT. It encodes CASSPNRGAGADTQYF.

V usage is TRBV5-4 and J usage is TRBJ2-7, with D hard to call. This CDR3 is built from 15 residues. Germline CDR1 is SGHNT and CDR2 is YYREEE (reference sequence). V lost 4 bases, J lost 5 bases, and 19 bases lay in between. The CDR3 DNA is TGTGCCAGCAGCGGCGGCCCCTCATTTCTAGACGAGCAGTACTTC. It codes for CASSGGPSFLDEQYF.

The chain joins TRBV15 to TRBJ2-3; 10 bases are shared with TRBD2. Germline assignment: CDR1 LNHNV and CDR2 YYDKDF (reference sequence). The V and J ends lost 0 bases and 1 base, in that order; junction bases with no gene match: 10. The CDR3 is 19 residues long. In DNA form, the CDR3 reads TGTGCCACCAGCAGAGATTTTCCCCTAGCGGGGGCGGGCACAGATACGCAGTATTTT. It encodes CATSRDFPLAGAGTDTQYF.

The chain links TRBV9 to TRBJ2-3; 9 nucleotides line up with TRBD2. J lost 6 bases, V lost 3 bases, and 11 bases had no gene match. This CDR3 region has 16 residues. Germline V CDR1 and CDR2: SGDLS, YYNGEE. CDR3 in amino acids: CASSGSWSGGFDTQYF. DNA for the CDR3: TGTGCCAGCAGCGGCTCGTGGAGCGGGGGGTTTGATACGCAGTATTTT.

The rearrangement joins TRBV29-1 to TRBJ2-2; D is tentatively TRBD1 or TRBD2 (7 bases each). V dropped 1 base and J dropped 5 bases, with 11 bases sitting between them. The CDR3 is made up of 14 amino acids. Germline V gene lookup returns CDR1 SQVTM and CDR2 ANQGSEA. The CDR3 here is CSVEVQGGTGELFF. CDR3 DNA sequence: TGCAGCGTTGAAGTGCAGGGGGGGACCGGGGAGCTGTTTTTT.

This chain links TRBV4-1 with TRBJ2-7; D remains ambiguous. Looked up from germline, CDR1 is MGHRA and CDR2 is YSYEKL. Trimming left V 3 bases short and J 6 bases short, with 15 bases between. The CDR3 loop spans 14 amino acids. The CDR3 here is CASSQGGTTVEQYF. Here the CDR3 DNA reads TGCGCCAGCAGCCAGGGTGGTACTACGGTCGAGCAGTACTTC.

The V gene is TRBV6-1, the J gene TRBJ1-1; no clear D gene. The length of the CDR3 is 12 residues. The V end lost 4 bases, the J end lost 0 bases, and 3 bases lay between the germline ends. Germline V gene data show CDR1 as MNHNS and CDR2 as SASEGT. The CDR3 sequence is CASSVMNTEAFF. CDR3 nucleotide sequence: TGTGCCAGCAGTGTTATGAACACTGAAGCTTTCTTT.

The V call is TRBV13, the J call TRBJ2-2; D is undetermined. Trimming removed 5 bases at V and 9 bases at J, with 13 bases between. This CDR3 contains 13 residues. Germline V CDR1 and CDR2: PRHDT, FYEKMQ (reference sequence). CDR3 sequence reads: CASSGSNPWELFF. As DNA, the CDR3 is TGTGCCAGCAGCGGAAGCAATCCGTGGGAGCTGTTTTTT.

This rearrangement joins TRBV27 to TRBJ1-2; no reliable D call. V lost 2 bases and J lost 5, with 9 bases in between. Germline V gene sequence: CDR1 MNHEY, CDR2 SMNVEV (reference sequence). The CDR3 runs to 13 residues. In DNA form, the CDR3 reads TGTGCCAGCAGTTTAAGAAGAGCGTATGGCTACACCTTC. Residues: CASSLRRAYGYTF.

In this sample, this clone turned up once. The chain combines TRBV5-4 with TRBJ2-5, with 8 nucleotides matching TRBD1. The CDR3 totals 17 residues. The J segment lost 5 bases and the V segment lost 4 bases, leaving 16 bases of the junction unmatched. Germline-derived CDR1 and CDR2 are SGHNT and YYREEE (reference sequence). CDR3 sequence (DNA): TGTGCCAGCAGCCATAGGATGGACTCAGGGGGCGGGGAGACCCAGTACTTC. This translates into CASSHRMDSGGGETQYF.

This clone came up once. As DNA, the CDR3 is TGTGCCAGCAGGTGGGCAACGAACACCGGGGAGCTGTTTTTT. Translating gives CASRWATNTGELFF. The gene calls are TRBV6-1 and TRBJ2-2; D uncertain. Trimming pared 6 bases from V and 0 bases from J, leaving 8 bases between. CDR3 length: 14 amino acids. Germline values: CDR1 MNHNS, CDR2 SASEGT.

This clone was detected only a few times. The chain uses TRBV4-2 and TRBJ1-2, with D hard to call. Deletions cut 4 bases from V and 6 bases from J, with 9 bases between. CDR1 and CDR2 (germline): LGHNA, YNFKEQ. The CDR3 runs to 12 residues. The CDR3 DNA reads as TGTGCCAGCAGCCTCGGAGACGATGGCTACACCTTC. It is translated as CASSLGDDGYTF.

This clone has just one count. The V gene is TRBV7-8, the J gene TRBJ2-7; 9 bases fit TRBD1. The V gene end was trimmed by 6 bases and the J gene end by 2 bases; junction bases not matched to a gene: 2. This CDR3 contains 13 residues. The germline V gene has CDR1 SGHVS and CDR2 FQNEAQ. As DNA, the CDR3 is TGTGCCAGCAGGGGACAGGGTACCTACGAGCAGTACTTC. This gives the protein CASRGQGTYEQYF.

This chain joins TRBV11-2 and TRBJ1-1; D perhaps matches TRBD1 (6 bases). V lost 5 bases, J lost 5 bases, and 15 bases lay in between. This CDR3 has 14 residues. Looked up from germline, CDR1 is SGHAT and CDR2 is FQNNGV. The CDR3 here is CASSPSPRGTEAFF. The CDR3 nucleotides are TGTGCCAGCAGCCCCTCCCCAAGGGGGACTGAAGCTTTCTTT.